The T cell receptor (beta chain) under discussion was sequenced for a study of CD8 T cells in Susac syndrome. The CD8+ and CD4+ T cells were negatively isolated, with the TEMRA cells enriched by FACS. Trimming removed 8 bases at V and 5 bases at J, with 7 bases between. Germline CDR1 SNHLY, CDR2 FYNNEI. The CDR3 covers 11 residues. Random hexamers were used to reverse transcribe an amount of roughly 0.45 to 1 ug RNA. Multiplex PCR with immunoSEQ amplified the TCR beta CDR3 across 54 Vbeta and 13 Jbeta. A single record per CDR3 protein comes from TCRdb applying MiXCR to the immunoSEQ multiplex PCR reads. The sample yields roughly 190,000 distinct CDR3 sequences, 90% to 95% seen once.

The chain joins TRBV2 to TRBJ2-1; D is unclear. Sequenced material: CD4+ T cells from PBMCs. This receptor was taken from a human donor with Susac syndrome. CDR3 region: CASSLHNEQFF. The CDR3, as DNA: TGTGCCAGCTCTCTCCACAATGAGCAGTTCTTC.